This T cell receptor beta chain was profiled in a study of beta chain features in type 1 diabetes. Study information: Healthy donors and patients showed comparable age, gender and cell yields. The samples had 107,917,701 sorted cells examined in all.

The entirety of the isolated RNA underwent reverse transcription, so expressed TCRB transcripts were sequenced. The protocol was immunoSEQ multiplex PCR, while the TCRdb copy is restricted to in-frame clones and leaves out a portion. The sample lists some 150,000 clones, about 50% occurring once. The CDR3 has 16 residues. The V and J ends lost 6 bases and 2 bases, in that order; junction bases with no gene match: 10. From germline, CDR1 is SQVTM and CDR2 ANQGSEA. Input material: Tregs from blood. The TCR originated in a man aged 18 to 35 in good health. The chain couples TRBV29-1 to TRBJ2-3; 11 bases are a match to TRBD2. This CDR3 is CSVLKLAGEPTDTQYF. CDR3 bases: TGCAGCGTCCTTAAACTAGCGGGAGAACCCACAGATACGCAGTATTTT.